These 21 T cell receptor beta chains originate from one sample sequenced in a study of immune evolution from preneoplasia to lung adenocarcinoma. The repertoire was sequenced with immunoSEQ multiplex PCR; TCRdb's copy has only in-frame clones and lacks some. The sample comprises under 10,000 clones, roughly 82% of which are singletons, and 2.5% to 3% rests with the top ten. The sequencing sample was made of FFPE minimally invasive lung adenocarcinoma tissue. All receptors come from a person aged 70 to 79 with lung adenocarcinoma.

This clone was observed a handful of times. V usage is TRBV7-9 and J usage is TRBJ2-2; D is perhaps TRBD2 (5 bases). CDR3 length: 15 residues. Trimming pared 5 bases from V and 5 bases from J, leaving 15 bases between. Germline CDR1 is SEHNR and CDR2 is FQNEAQ (reference sequence). CDR3 protein: CASSACGLATGELFF. The CDR3 region has the DNA TGTGCCAGCAGCGCTTGTGGGCTAGCAACCGGGGAGCTGTTTTTT.

This clone was seen a few times. V usage is TRBV4-2 and J usage is TRBJ1-1, with a tentative D call TRBD1 (6 bases). V lost 3 bases, J lost 3 bases, and 11 bases lay in between. Germline CDR1 LGHNA, CDR2 YNFKEQ. This CDR3 has 14 amino acids. The CDR3 nucleotides read TGTGCCAGCAGCCATCCAGACAGGTACACTGAAGCTTTCTTT. Its protein product is CASSHPDRYTEAFF.

V gene TRBV5-1 combines with J gene TRBJ2-1; 11 bases line up with TRBD2. With 0 bases clipped from V and 10 bases from J, the junction kept 9 bases outside the gene matches. Germline V CDR1 and CDR2: SGHRS, YFSETQ. This CDR3 contains 16 residues. The CDR3 is CASSLAVLAGGQEQFF. CDR3 nucleotide sequence: TGCGCCAGCAGCTTGGCCGTCTTAGCGGGGGGGCAAGAGCAGTTCTTC.

The rearrangement uses TRBV18 and TRBJ2-1, with D tentatively TRBD2 (6 bases). CDR3 length: 16 amino acids. Trimming shortened V by 3 bases and J by 2 bases, and 14 bases separated the two germline ends. Germline lookup yields CDR1 KGHSH and CDR2 LQKENI. The CDR3 sequence is CASSPLPEGAYNEQFF. CDR3 nucleotide sequence: TGTGCCAGCTCACCCCTTCCGGAGGGCGCCTACAATGAGCAGTTCTTC.

The chain combines TRBV5-1 with TRBJ2-7, with 8 bases identical to TRBD1. The CDR3 runs 15 residues. From germline, CDR1 is SGHRS and CDR2 YFSETQ. With 0 bases clipped from V and 7 bases from J, the junction kept 9 bases outside the gene matches. The CDR3 DNA sequence: TGCGCCAGCAGCTTGGCCAGACAGGGGCGAATGGAGCAGTACTTC. The encoded protein is CASSLARQGRMEQYF.

The chain combines TRBV2 with TRBJ1-1; D is ambiguous. The CDR3 extends over 13 amino acids. The V gene lost 2 bases and the J gene lost 1 base, with 5 bases spanning the gap. CDR1 and CDR2 (germline): SNHLY, FYNNEI. CDR3 sequence reads: CASSEMANTEAFF. CDR3 in DNA: TGTGCCAGCAGTGAAATGGCGAACACTGAAGCTTTCTTT. The entire variable domain, with the rest obtained from reference TRBV2 and TRBJ1-1, is as follows: EPEVTQTPSHQVTQMGQEVILRCVPISNHLYFYWYRQILGQKVEFLVSFYNNEISEKSEIFDDQFSVERPDGSNFTLKIRSTKLEDSAMYFCASSEMANTEAFFGQGTRLTVV.

This chain links TRBV4-2 with TRBJ1-5, with D perhaps TRBD1 (6 bases). V gave up 4 bases and J gave up 1 base, with 17 bases separating them. This CDR3 spans 17 amino acids. Germline CDR1 is LGHNA and CDR2 is YNFKEQ. The chain's CDR3 is CASSPLAGGASNQPQHF. In nucleotides, the CDR3 is TGTGCCAGCAGCCCCCTCGCGGGGGGGGCAAGCAATCAGCCCCAGCATTTT.

The genes are TRBV5-8 and TRBJ2-7; D perhaps matches TRBD1 (6 bases). V was pared by 6 bases and J by 0 bases, with 13 bases between. Germline assignment: CDR1 SGHTS and CDR2 YDEGEE. The CDR3 contains 14 residues. CDR3 sequence: CASMFYRDSYEQYF. For the CDR3, the DNA is TGTGCCAGCATGTTTTACAGGGACTCCTACGAGCAGTACTTC.

The chain couples TRBV30 to TRBJ1-4, with TRBD1 as a possible D gene (5 bases). This CDR3 has 12 residues. Germline lookup yields CDR1 GTSNPN and CDR2 SVGIG (reference sequence). The CDR3 is CARGTVDEKLFF. CDR3 in DNA: TGTGCGAGAGGGACGGTGGATGAAAAACTGTTTTTT.

V and J are TRBV7-2 and TRBJ1-6; a weak D match, TRBD1 (6 bases). The CDR3 sequence is 15 residues long. V dropped 1 base and J dropped 7 bases, with 11 bases sitting between them. CDR1 and CDR2 (germline): SGHTA, FQGNSA. In nucleotides, the CDR3 is TGTGCCAGCAGCTTAGAGGGCAGGGGAAATTCACCCCTCCACTTT. Translated: CASSLEGRGNSPLHF.

The gene calls are TRBV29-1 and TRBJ2-1; TRBD1 aligns across 8 bases. The CDR3 contains 16 residues. The germline V gene has CDR1 SQVTM and CDR2 ANQGSEA. J was trimmed by 8 bases and V by 0 bases; bases with no gene match: 12. CDR3 in amino acids: CSVEDRIGQGRDEQFF. CDR3 bases: TGCAGCGTTGAAGATAGAATCGGACAGGGCAGGGATGAGCAGTTCTTC.

There are a few counts of this clone. The J gene is TRBJ1-2, the V gene TRBV28; 8 bases match TRBD1. The CDR3 runs 15 residues. The V and J ends lost 4 bases and 4 bases, in that order; junction bases with no gene match: 8. In germline, CDR1 is MDHEN, CDR2 SYDVKM. The CDR3 DNA is TGTGCCAGCAGTTCCCTCACAGGGGGTATCTATGGCTACACCTTC. Its protein is CASSSLTGGIYGYTF.

The chain recombines TRBV9 with TRBJ1-3, with 8 bases lining up with TRBD1. V was clipped by 3 bases and J by 2 bases; unmatched bases: 4. CDR3 length: 15 amino acids. Germline CDR1 is SGDLS and CDR2 is YYNGEE. CDR3 coding DNA: TGTGCCAGCAGCGCCGAGACAGGGGCTGGAAACACCATATATTTT. Amino acid sequence: CASSAETGAGNTIYF.

The chain has TRBV5-4 and TRBJ1-6; D is undetermined. CDR1 and CDR2 from the germline V gene are SGHNT and YYREEE (reference sequence). This CDR3 contains 17 residues. V was clipped by 4 bases and J by 0 bases, with 14 bases between them. Here the CDR3 reads CASSGEPSSSYNSPLHF. CDR3 coding DNA: TGTGCCAGCAGCGGAGAGCCCTCCAGCTCCTATAATTCACCCCTCCACTTT.

This rearrangement joins TRBV27 to TRBJ1-4; 11 bases agree with TRBD1. The CDR3 consists of 16 residues. Trimming cost V 6 bases and J 5 bases; bases outside gene matches: 8. In germline, CDR1 is MNHEY, CDR2 SMNVEV (reference sequence). CDR3 DNA sequence: TGTGCCAGCAGCTCGGACAGGGGGCGAGTAAATGAAAAACTGTTTTTT. It is translated as CASSSDRGRVNEKLFF. Full variable domain (remainder filled in from reference TRBV27 and TRBJ1-4): EAQVTQNPRYLITVTGKKLTVTCSQNMNHEYMSWYRQDPGLGLRQIYYSMNVEVTDKGDVPEGYKVSRKEKRNFPLILESPSPNQTSLYFCASSSDRGRVNEKLFFGSGTQLSVL.

J is TRBJ2-7 and V is TRBV6-6; 7 nucleotides agree with TRBD1. V gave up 5 bases and J gave up 6 bases; unmatched junction bases: 4. Germline values: CDR1 MNHNY, CDR2 SVGAGI (reference sequence). The CDR3 has 12 residues. CDR3 protein: CASSKTGPEQYF. The CDR3, as DNA: TGTGCCAGCAGTAAGACAGGGCCCGAGCAGTACTTC.

This chain uses TRBV19 with TRBJ1-1, with D maybe TRBD1 (6 bases). The ends were cut back, 5 bases at V and 4 bases at J, with 14 bases in the middle. Germline values: CDR1 LNHDA, CDR2 SQIVND (reference sequence). The CDR3 covers 14 residues. CDR3 bases: TGTGCCAGTAGTGCCGCCGCAGGGGCCACTGAAGCTTTCTTT. Translating gives CASSAAAGATEAFF.

The chain employs TRBV2 and TRBJ2-7, with D maybe TRBD2 (6 bases). The germline V gene encodes CDR1 SNHLY and CDR2 FYNNEI. V lost 4 bases, J lost 0 bases, and 10 bases lay in between. The CDR3 has 14 amino acids. CDR3 region: CASSAGLLSYEQYF. The CDR3 bases are TGTGCCAGCAGTGCGGGACTCCTCTCCTACGAGCAGTACTTC.

The chain carries TRBV18 and TRBJ2-5; 9 bases line up with TRBD1. CDR1 and CDR2 from the germline V gene are KGHSH and LQKENI. Trimming at V came to 6 bases and at J to 3 bases, leaving 8 bases not matched to a gene. The CDR3 loop spans 15 amino acids. The CDR3 loop reads CASSPGQGTKETQYF. CDR3 nucleotide sequence: TGTGCCAGCTCGCCGGGACAGGGTACGAAAGAGACCCAGTACTTC.

The chain combines TRBV4-1 with TRBJ2-3, with a tentative D call TRBD2 (7 bases). The germline V gene encodes CDR1 MGHRA and CDR2 YSYEKL. The CDR3 spans 14 residues. Trimming stripped 5 bases from V and 4 bases from J, with 13 bases between. The CDR3 DNA reads TGCGCCAGCAGCGCAATAGGGGGGGCAGATACGCAGTATTTT. Its translation: CASSAIGGADTQYF.

The V call is TRBV30, the J call TRBJ2-6, with TRBD2 matching 7 bases. Per the germline V gene, CDR1 is GTSNPN and CDR2 is SVGIG (reference sequence). V was pared by 5 bases and J by 1 base, with 2 bases of the junction left unmatched. This CDR3 is 14 amino acids long. This chain's CDR3 is CAWVRGSGANVLTF. CDR3 nucleotides: TGTGCCTGGGTGCGGGGGTCTGGGGCCAACGTCCTGACTTTC.